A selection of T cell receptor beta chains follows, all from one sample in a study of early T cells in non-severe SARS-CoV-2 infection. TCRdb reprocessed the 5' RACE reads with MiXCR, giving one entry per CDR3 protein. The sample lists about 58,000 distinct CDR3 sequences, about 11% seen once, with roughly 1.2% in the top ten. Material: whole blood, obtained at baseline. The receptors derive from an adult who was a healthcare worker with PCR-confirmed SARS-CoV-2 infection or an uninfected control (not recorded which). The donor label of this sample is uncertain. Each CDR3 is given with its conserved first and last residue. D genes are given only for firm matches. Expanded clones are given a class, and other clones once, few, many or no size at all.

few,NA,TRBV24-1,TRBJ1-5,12,CATSIGNQPQHF,TGTGCCACCAGTATTGGCAATCAGCCCCAGCATTTT
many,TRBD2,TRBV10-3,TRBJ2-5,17,CAISPSAGRGTKETQYF,TGTGCCATCAGTCCCTCCGCCGGGCGGGGGACCAAAGAGACCCAGTACTTC
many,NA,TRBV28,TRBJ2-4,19,CASSSPKNLGPRAKNIQYF,TGTGCCAGCAGTTCACCCAAGAATCTCGGGCCGCGGGCCAAAAACATTCAGTACTTC
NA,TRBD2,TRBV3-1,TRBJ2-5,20,CASSQISVTSGGGREETQYF,TGTGCCAGCAGCCAAATCTCTGTCACTAGCGGGGGGGGAAGAGAAGAGACCCAGTACTTC
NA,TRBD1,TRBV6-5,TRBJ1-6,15,CASSYSTGSSSPLHF,TGTGCCAGCAGTTACTCGACAGGGAGCTCTTCACCCCTCCACTTT
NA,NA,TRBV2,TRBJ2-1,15,CASSERRSSYNEQFF,TGTGCCAGCAGTGAAAGACGTTCATCCTACAATGAGCAGTTCTTC
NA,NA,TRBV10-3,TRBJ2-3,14,CAIRGGANSDTQYF,TGTGCCATCAGGGGGGGGGCGAACTCAGATACGCAGTATTTT
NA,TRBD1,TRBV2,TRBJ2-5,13,CASSETGGETQYF,TGTGCCAGCAGTGAGACAGGGGGAGAGACCCAGTACTTC
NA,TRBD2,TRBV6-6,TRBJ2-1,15,CASSFTSGGAHEQFF,TGTGCCAGCAGTTTCACTAGCGGGGGGGCCCATGAGCAGTTCTTC
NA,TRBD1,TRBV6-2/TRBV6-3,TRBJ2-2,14,CASHRGRNTGELFF,TGTGCCAGCCACAGGGGGAGGAACACCGGGGAGCTGTTTTTT
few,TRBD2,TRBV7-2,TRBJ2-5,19,CASSRSRGGPKPLGETQYF,TGTGCCAGCAGCCGATCTCGCGGGGGTCCCAAACCACTAGGAGAGACCCAGTACTTC
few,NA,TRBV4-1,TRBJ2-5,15,CASSQELLGAETQYF,TGCGCCAGCAGCCAAGAATTACTTGGGGCGGAGACCCAGTACTTC
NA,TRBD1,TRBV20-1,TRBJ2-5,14,CSARVGTVQETQYF,TGCAGTGCTAGAGTCGGGACAGTACAAGAGACCCAGTACTTC
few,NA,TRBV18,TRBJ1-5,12,CASSPGWQPQHF,TGTGCCAGCTCACCAGGGTGGCAGCCCCAGCATTTT
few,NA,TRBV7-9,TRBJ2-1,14,CASSTRGVARGQFF,TGTGCCAGCAGCACCCGCGGCGTGGCCCGTGGGCAGTTCTTC
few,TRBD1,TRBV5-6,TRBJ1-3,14,CASSWTGTGNTIYF,TGTGCCAGCAGCTGGACAGGCACTGGAAACACCATATATTTT
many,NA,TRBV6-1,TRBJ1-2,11,CASSEIFIYTF,TGTGCCAGCAGTGAAATCTTTATATACACCTTC
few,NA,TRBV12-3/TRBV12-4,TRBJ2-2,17,CASSPYRGRTNTGELFF,TGTGCCAGCAGCCCCTACAGAGGGCGGACGAACACCGGGGAGCTGTTTTTT
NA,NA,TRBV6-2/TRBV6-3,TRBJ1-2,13,CASSYSTGNGYTF,TGTGCCAGCAGTTACTCAACAGGGAACGGCTACACCTTC
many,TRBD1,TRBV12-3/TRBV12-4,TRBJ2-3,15,CASSLNRGHADTQYF,TGTGCCAGCAGTTTGAACAGGGGGCATGCAGATACGCAGTATTTT
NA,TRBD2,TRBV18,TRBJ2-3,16,CASSPGAAGARDTQYF,TGTGCCAGCTCACCAGGGGCAGCGGGGGCCCGAGATACGCAGTATTTT
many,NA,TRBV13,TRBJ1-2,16,CASSLAGLSRDAGYTF,TGTGCCAGCAGCTTAGCAGGGCTCAGCAGGGACGCTGGCTACACCTTC
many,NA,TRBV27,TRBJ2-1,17,CASSLGSGPVGYNEQFF,TGTGCCAGCAGTCTAGGCTCAGGCCCGGTGGGTTACAATGAGCAGTTCTTC
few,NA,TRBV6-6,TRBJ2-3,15,CASSSFQKGADTQYF,TGTGCCAGCAGCTCATTTCAGAAGGGGGCAGATACGCAGTATTTT
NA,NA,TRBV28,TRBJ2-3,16,CASSLIGALRGDTQYF,TGTGCCAGCAGTTTAATCGGGGCTCTCCGGGGAGATACGCAGTATTTT
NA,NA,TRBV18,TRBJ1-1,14,CASLDGGGNTEAFF,TGTGCCAGCCTTGATGGAGGGGGAAACACTGAAGCTTTCTTT
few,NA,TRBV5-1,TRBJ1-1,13,CASGAGRHTEAFF,TGCGCCAGCGGGGCAGGGAGGCACACTGAAGCTTTCTTT
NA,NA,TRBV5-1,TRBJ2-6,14,CASSLDPGADVLTF,TGCGCCAGCAGCTTGGATCCAGGAGCAGACGTCCTGACTTTC
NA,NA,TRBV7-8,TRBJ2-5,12,CASSPPLETQYF,TGTGCCAGCAGCCCCCCTCTAGAGACCCAGTACTTC
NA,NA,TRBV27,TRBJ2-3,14,CASSDRSSVDTQYF,TGTGCCAGCAGTGACCGTAGTTCCGTGGATACGCAGTATTTT
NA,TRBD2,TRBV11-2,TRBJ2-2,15,CASSLKRGDTGELFF,TGTGCCAGCAGCTTAAAACGGGGGGACACCGGGGAGCTGTTTTTT
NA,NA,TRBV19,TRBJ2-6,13,CASRESGANVLTF,TGTGCCAGCAGGGAGTCCGGGGCCAACGTCCTGACTTTC
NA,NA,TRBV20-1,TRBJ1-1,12,CSAEGLNTEAFF,TGCAGTGCGGAGGGCTTGAACACTGAAGCTTTCTTT
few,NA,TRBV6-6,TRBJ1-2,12,CASRQGEYGYTF,TGTGCCAGCAGACAGGGAGAATATGGCTACACCTTC
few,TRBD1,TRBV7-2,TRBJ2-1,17,CASSKSGTGGVEGEQFF,TGTGCCAGCAGCAAATCCGGGACAGGGGGCGTGGAGGGTGAGCAGTTCTTC
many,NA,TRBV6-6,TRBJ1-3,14,CASSPRPAGNTIYF,TGTGCCAGCAGCCCCCGACCCGCAGGAAACACCATATATTTT
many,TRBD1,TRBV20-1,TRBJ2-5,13,CSAGTGGQETQYF,TGCAGTGCGGGGACAGGGGGCCAAGAGACCCAGTACTTC
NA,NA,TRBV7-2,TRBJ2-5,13,CASSFYLQETQYF,TGTGCCAGCAGCTTTTATTTGCAAGAGACCCAGTACTTC
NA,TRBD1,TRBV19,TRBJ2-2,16,CASSIAPDRVPGELFF,TGTGCCAGTAGTATAGCTCCTGACAGGGTCCCCGGGGAGCTGTTTTTT
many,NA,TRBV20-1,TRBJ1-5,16,CSALMGGSYSNQPQHF,TGCAGTGCCCTGATGGGGGGATCCTATAGCAATCAGCCCCAGCATTTT
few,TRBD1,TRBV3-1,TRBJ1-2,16,CASSPERQGEGYGYTF,TGTGCCAGCAGCCCGGAGAGACAGGGTGAGGGCTATGGCTACACCTTC
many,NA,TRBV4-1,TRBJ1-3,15,CASSQVFGLLNTIYF,TGCGCCAGCAGCCAAGTCTTCGGCCTCCTAAACACCATATATTTT
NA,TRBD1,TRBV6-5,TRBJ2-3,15,CASSRTGSSTDTQYF,TGTGCCAGCAGTCGGACAGGGTCTAGCACAGATACGCAGTATTTT